These T cell receptor beta chains were read from a single sample in a study of CXCR3-negative and CXCR3-positive naive CD8 T cells. TCRdb reworked the 5' RACE reads into one entry per CDR3 protein, no DNA. Listed are some 99,000 distinct CDR3 sequences; about 1% falls within the top ten. What was sequenced was naive CXCR3+ CD8+ T cells from blood. These receptors came from a human donor in good health. Some clones in this sample may be carry-over from other donors' samples. The CDR3 runs from the conserved cysteine through the conserved F or W. The order of the fields is J gene, V gene, clone size, CDR3 protein. Size is omitted from some rows. Given values are once, few, many or a class for expanded clones.

>TRBJ2-7|TRBV29-1|.
CSVVEGSPYEQYF
>TRBJ2-7|TRBV18|.
CASSPAVGVEQYF
>TRBJ2-3|TRBV5-4|.
CASSLPPDTTDTQYF
>TRBJ2-7|TRBV29-1|.
CSVEDQGYSYEQYF
>TRBJ2-7|TRBV4-2|.
CASRAPFGTGAYEQYF
>TRBJ1-2|TRBV5-1|.
CASSVSTGPYGYTF
>TRBJ2-3|TRBV5-5|.
CASSLGVPVSADTQYF
>TRBJ2-1|TRBV3-1|.
CASSQSQFRWNEQFF
>TRBJ2-3|TRBV29-1|.
CSVQPSGDTQYF
>TRBJ2-7|TRBV29-1|.
CSVERAGTGAGYEQYF
>TRBJ2-7|TRBV7-9|medium-sized
CASSLAGDYEQYF
>TRBJ2-1|TRBV7-8|.
CASSVPGTGDYNEQFF
>TRBJ1-1|TRBV12-5|.
CASGWGTENTEAFF
>TRBJ2-7|TRBV6-5|.
CASSPQGTAGEQYF
>TRBJ2-7|TRBV7-3|.
CASSRSGGDSYEQYF
>TRBJ2-7|TRBV10-3|.
CATNWESYEQYF
>TRBJ2-6|TRBV20-1|.
CSASQGSGANVLTF
>TRBJ2-3|TRBV15|.
CATSRDSTDTQYF
>TRBJ2-1|TRBV6-5|.
CASSYLPGTSGGHRSSYNEQFF
>TRBJ1-2|TRBV7-3|.
CASSPSDREYGYTF
>TRBJ2-2|TRBV7-6|.
CASRDGTTGELFF
>TRBJ2-7|TRBV6-2/TRBV6-3|.
CASSYYGQTSYEQYF
>TRBJ2-2|TRBV12-3/TRBV12-4|.
CASSWQQSTGELFF
>TRBJ1-4|TRBV20-1|.
CRVQGGASEKLFF
>TRBJ2-3|TRBV11-2|.
CASSLSQATDTQYF
>TRBJ1-4|TRBV6-6|.
CASSYPLDGQTATNEKLFF
>TRBJ2-7|TRBV28|.
CASGPAYEQYF
>TRBJ1-5|TRBV7-9|.
CASSQEGGNQPQHF
>TRBJ2-3|TRBV7-2|.
CASSSHTDTQYF
>TRBJ2-7|TRBV5-1|.
CASEPGQGLYEQYF
>TRBJ1-1|TRBV28|.
CASSPSGYDRLNTEAFF
>TRBJ1-1|TRBV6-6|.
CASRDLSVISAFF
>TRBJ2-5|TRBV4-2|.
CASSQEWVAGLQETQYF
>TRBJ1-2|TRBV20-1|.
CSAIAGYKSYGYTF
>TRBJ2-1|TRBV24-1|.
CATSDPYNEQFF
>TRBJ2-3|TRBV30|.
CAWTGTSSTDTQYF
>TRBJ1-2|TRBV5-5|.
CASSFQALWDYGYTF
>TRBJ2-1|TRBV14|.
CASSQVFGSRGNEQFF